Listed here are 10 T cell receptor beta chains from one sample, sequenced in a study of long-term antiretroviral therapy in people with HIV. The immunoSEQ assay was v3.0, run at survey level. Profiling relied on immunoSEQ multiplex PCR, and the TCRdb table lists in-frame clones only, not all of them. The table includes tens of thousands of clones, about four fifths detected once. Sample: unsorted PBMCs, taken 1 year after starting antiretroviral therapy. The receptors come from a man between 18 and 35 years old with HIV.

This clone was detected once. The CDR3 coding sequence is TGCAGCGTTGGTTGGGAACAGGGGGAGGGCTACACCTTC. This translates into CSVGWEQGEGYTF. V gene TRBV29-1 combines with J gene TRBJ1-2; 8 nucleotides line up with TRBD1. This CDR3 region has 13 residues. The germline V gene encodes CDR1 SQVTM and CDR2 ANQGSEA. The junction had 9 bases not matched to a gene; V was cut back by 4 bases and J by 8 bases.

The chain has TRBV5-6 and TRBJ2-6; perhaps TRBD2 as D (6 bases). Trimming stripped 3 bases from V and 4 bases from J, with 14 bases between. The CDR3 loop spans 16 amino acids. Germline-derived CDR1 and CDR2 are SGHDT and YYEEEE. CDR3 DNA sequence: TGTGCCAGCAGCTCGAACCTAGCGCCCGGGGCCAACGTCCTGACTTTC. Amino acids: CASSSNLAPGANVLTF.

The chain couples TRBV5-1 to TRBJ2-1; the match to TRBD2 covers 10 bases. The trim removed 4 bases at V and 9 bases at J, leaving 7 bases unmatched. Germline V gene lookup returns CDR1 SGHRS and CDR2 YFSETQ. This CDR3 has 14 amino acids. CDR3 sequence (DNA): TGCGCCAGCAGCCCCTTAGCGGGAGGCGGTGAGCAGTTCTTC. It codes for CASSPLAGGGEQFF.

The chain uses TRBV18 and TRBJ2-5; D call uncertain. CDR3 size: 10 residues. V lost 6 bases, J lost 2 bases, and 1 base lay in between. CDR1 and CDR2 (germline): KGHSH, LQKENI. The CDR3, as DNA: TGTGCCAGCTCGCAAGAGACCCAGTACTTC. Its protein is CASSQETQYF.

The chain has TRBV21-1 and TRBJ1-5; the D call in the table, TRBD1, was not verified against the DNA. TRBV21-1 is assigned pseudogene status. The CDR3 is 18 amino acids. CDR3 protein: CASSKAPGELMVCQPQHF. CDR3 DNA: TGTGCCAGCAGCAAAGCGCCAGGGGAATTGATGGTCTGTCAGCCCCAGCATTTT.

The rearrangement joins TRBV5-1 to TRBJ1-1; 9 bases agree with TRBD1. V lost 4 bases, J lost 5 bases, and 9 bases stayed unmatched. Germline CDR1 and CDR2: SGHRS and YFSETQ. The CDR3 totals 15 residues. This chain's CDR3 is CASSTGTGRLTEAFF. In DNA, the CDR3 is TGCGCCAGCAGCACGGGGACAGGGAGGCTAACTGAAGCTTTCTTT.

This chain links TRBV25-1 with TRBJ1-2; no clear D gene. This CDR3 is built from 11 residues. V shed 4 bases and J shed 4 bases, with 4 bases lying between them. Germline values: CDR1 MGHDK, CDR2 SYGVNS. This chain's CDR3 is CASSAPYGYTF. The DNA of the CDR3 is TGTGCCAGCAGTGCCCCCTATGGCTACACCTTC.

This chain uses TRBV19 with TRBJ1-5; D is unresolved. CDR1 and CDR2 (germline): LNHDA, SQIVND (reference sequence). Trimming removed 3 bases from V and 3 bases from J, with 12 bases in between. The CDR3 is 15 amino acids. This chain's CDR3 is CASSIGEWVNQPQHF. In DNA, the CDR3 is TGTGCCAGTAGTATTGGGGAGTGGGTCAATCAGCCCCAGCATTTT.

V and J are TRBV28 and TRBJ1-4; D not resolved. Trimming shortened V by 8 bases and J by 5 bases, and 12 bases separated the two germline ends. From germline, CDR1 is MDHEN and CDR2 SYDVKM. This CDR3 contains 13 residues. CDR3 sequence reads: CASFGGVNEKLFF. Written as DNA, the CDR3 is TGTGCCAGCTTCGGAGGTGTAAATGAAAAACTGTTTTTT.

This chain links TRBV9 with TRBJ2-7; D is perhaps TRBD2 (7 bases). The length of the CDR3 is 16 residues. Germline V CDR1 and CDR2: SGDLS, YYNGEE. The germline V and J ends were trimmed by 4 bases and 5 bases, with 22 bases remaining between them. CDR3 DNA: TGTGCCAGCAGCCCCCCGTCAGGGGAGGGAATCCACGAGCAGTACTTC. Protein product: CASSPPSGEGIHEQYF.